The T cell receptor (beta chain) under discussion was sequenced for a study of T cell responses to AZD1222 COVID-19 vaccine. TCRdb keeps only in-frame clones here, not all; method: immunoSEQ multiplex PCR. The table shows about 200,000 clones, with about nine tenths occurring only once. General study results and limits: It was only a handful of AZD1222 recipients who were seropositive at baseline. In a largely white British group with more females than males, clonal diversity was possibly underestimated. All repertoire sampling was performed exclusively after the peak T cell response.

The V gene's germline CDR1 is LNHNV and CDR2 YYDKDF (reference sequence). CDR3 size: 11 residues. V lost 4 bases to trimming and J lost 3 bases, with 3 bases between them. The analysis combined second doses at about 4 or about 12 weeks. In regard to this clone: Its cognate antigen is unknown.

The V and J genes are TRBV15 and TRBJ1-1, with no clear D. Material: peripheral blood, obtained 28 days after the second AZD1222 dose. The origin of this receptor is an adult who received the AZD1222 COVID-19 vaccine. This CDR3 reads CATSTYTEAFF. CDR3 DNA: TGTGCCACCAGCACGTACACTGAAGCTTTCTTT.